A single sample gave rise to the 20 T cell receptor beta chains below, sequenced in a study of T cells in Graves' hyperthyroidism and ophthalmopathy. Using RNA transcripts as the source, TCR beta CDR3 regions were amplified. Initially, a first-round RT-PCR of the TCR CDR3 employed the HTBI primer set. MiXCR, run by TCRdb on the multiplex PCR reads, gives a single entry per CDR3 protein. In the table there are around 600,000 distinct CDR3 sequences, roughly 14% of which are singletons. Source material: blood. The receptors come from a woman in her thirties with Graves' hyperthyroidism.

This clonotype has only a few counts. J is TRBJ2-3 and V is TRBV6-1; D ambiguous. V was clipped by 6 bases and J by 1 base, with 11 bases between them. From germline, CDR1 is MNHNS and CDR2 SASEGT. The CDR3 runs 14 residues. The CDR3 bases are TGTGCCAGCAGAGAGAGTTGGGGCACAGATACGCAGTATTTT. Its translation: CASRESWGTDTQYF.

This clonotype appeared many times. The CDR3, as DNA: TGCAGCGTTGAAGGCCGGACAGGGAAGTACAATGAGCAGTTCTTC. This encodes CSVEGRTGKYNEQFF. The chain uses TRBV29-1 and TRBJ2-1; 8 bases align to TRBD1. The junction had 6 bases not matched to a gene; V was cut back by 1 base and J by 4 bases. The CDR3 consists of 15 residues. In germline, CDR1 is SQVTM, CDR2 ANQGSEA.

This clonotype was recorded a few times. The chain employs TRBV20-1 and TRBJ2-7, with D perhaps TRBD2 (6 bases). The CDR3 runs to 14 residues. The V and J ends lost 6 bases and 3 bases respectively, with 18 bases between them. CDR1 is DFQATT, CDR2 SNEGSKA, per germline (reference sequence). The CDR3: CSAVGWEADYEQYF. The CDR3 nucleotides are TGCAGTGCCGTCGGTTGGGAGGCCGACTACGAGCAGTACTTC.

The chain links TRBV10-3 to TRBJ2-2; D possibly corresponds to TRBD2 (5 bases). The CDR3 is 16 amino acids. V lost 4 bases and J 5 bases, leaving 17 bases between the germline ends. Germline CDR1 and CDR2: ENHRY and SYGVKD. CDR3 in DNA: TGTGCCATCAGTGTCGGTCGGGAAGGGCGGACCGGGGAGCTGTTTTTT. As protein: CAISVGREGRTGELFF.

With respect to this clonotype: A much larger clone differs by one base, so this may be a read error. This chain joins TRBV12-3 or TRBV12-4 and TRBJ2-2; D might be TRBD2 (5 bases). This CDR3 has 16 amino acids. The DNA for the CDR3 is TGTGCCAGCAGTTTTAGACCTCTTGGCCGCACCGGGGAGCAGTTTTTT. This codes for CASSFRPLGRTGEQFF.

This clonotype was seen many times. The rearrangement links TRBV20-1 to TRBJ2-3; no clear D gene. The V and J ends lost 8 bases and 1 base respectively, with 13 bases between them. Germline lookup yields CDR1 DFQATT and CDR2 SNEGSKA (reference sequence). The CDR3 runs 13 residues. CDR3 loop: CSSPQAGTDTQYF. The DNA of the CDR3 is TGCAGTTCACCTCAAGCTGGCACAGATACGCAGTATTTT.

This clonotype was observed at least ten times. The J gene is TRBJ2-4, the V gene TRBV20-1; D may be TRBD2 (5 bases). Germline CDR1 and CDR2: DFQATT and SNEGSKA (reference sequence). Between the trimmed V and J ends, which lost 0 bases and 10 bases, there was a span of 22 bases. The length of the CDR3 is 16 residues. Here the CDR3 reads CSARDFSGLASPIQYF. CDR3 DNA sequence: TGCAGTGCTAGAGATTTTTCGGGTCTAGCCTCCCCGATTCAGTACTTC.

This clonotype was recorded a few times. The chain has TRBV27 and TRBJ1-5; no clear D gene. The CDR3 loop spans 13 amino acids. Looked up from germline, CDR1 is MNHEY and CDR2 is SMNVEV (reference sequence). V was shortened by 8 bases and J by 2 bases, with 10 bases between the two germline ends. The CDR3 is CASSRRGNQPQHF. The CDR3 nucleotides are TGTGCCAGCTCCCGAAGAGGCAATCAGCCCCAGCATTTT.

The chain has TRBV6-1 and TRBJ1-2; D remains ambiguous. The CDR3 runs to 13 residues. Germline CDR1 and CDR2: MNHNS and SASEGT. Trimming left V 6 bases short and J 0 bases short, with 8 bases between. The CDR3 nucleotides read TGTGCCAGCAGAAGCAGGTCTAACTATGGCTACACCTTC. This codes for CASRSRSNYGYTF.

V is TRBV3-1 and J is TRBJ2-2; D is perhaps TRBD2 (5 bases). The germline V gene has CDR1 LGHDT and CDR2 YNNKEL (reference sequence). This CDR3 is built from 16 residues. Trimming removed 4 bases from V and 2 bases from J, with 14 bases in between. The CDR3 DNA is TGTGCCAGCAGCCGACTAACCGGCGGAAACACCGGGGAGCTGTTTTTT. Protein sequence: CASSRLTGGNTGELFF.

The table lists this clonotype with many counts. The rearrangement links TRBV30 to TRBJ2-7; a possible D gene is TRBD2 (7 bases). Germline-derived CDR1 and CDR2 are GTSNPN and SVGIG (reference sequence). Trimming took off 4 bases at V and 5 bases at J, with 15 bases between the two ends. This CDR3 has 13 residues. CDR3 sequence reads: CAWNQGGGDEQYF. CDR3 DNA: TGTGCCTGGAACCAGGGCGGGGGCGACGAGCAGTACTTC.

The gene calls are TRBV7-8 and TRBJ1-6; 7 bases are a match to TRBD1. The germline V gene encodes CDR1 SGHVS and CDR2 FQNEAQ. The CDR3 has 16 residues. Losses at the gene ends were 5 bases for V and 7 bases for J; bases not matched to a gene: 11. The chain's CDR3 is CASSTSVGTENSPLHF. In nucleotides, the CDR3 is TGTGCCAGCAGCACCTCAGTCGGGACAGAAAATTCACCCCTCCACTTT.

This clonotype was recorded at least ten times. The chain employs TRBV5-5 and TRBJ2-5, with D possibly TRBD1 on 6 matching bases. Looked up from germline, CDR1 is SGHKS and CDR2 is YYEKEE (reference sequence). Between the trimmed V and J ends, which lost 1 base and 0 bases, there was a span of 10 bases. The CDR3 is 15 amino acids. CDR3 loop: CASSLITGHQETQYF. Here the CDR3 DNA reads TGTGCCAGCAGCTTGATCACAGGGCACCAAGAGACCCAGTACTTC.

This clonotype was observed at least ten times. V gene TRBV20-1 combines with J gene TRBJ2-3; a possible D gene is TRBD2 (5 bases). The CDR3 loop spans 11 amino acids. V lost 3 bases and J 5 bases, leaving 6 bases between the germline ends. CDR1 is DFQATT and CDR2 is SNEGSKA in the germline V gene (reference sequence). The CDR3 nucleotides are TGCAGTGCTAGCGGGGAAGATACGCAGTATTTT. Encoded protein: CSASGEDTQYF.

This clonotype was observed at least ten times. The V gene is TRBV11-2, the J gene TRBJ2-6; D remains ambiguous. CDR1 and CDR2 from the germline V gene are SGHAT and FQNNGV. The CDR3 is 15 amino acids. The ends were cut back, 5 bases at V and 1 base at J, with 9 bases in the middle. The chain's CDR3 is CASSPTYSGANVLTF. DNA of the CDR3: TGTGCCAGCAGCCCGACCTATTCTGGGGCCAACGTCCTGACTTTC.

This sequence joins TRBV6-1 and TRBJ2-7; TRBD2 is a possible D gene (5 bases). The V gene's germline CDR1 is MNHNS and CDR2 SASEGT. V lost 6 bases and J lost 3, with 15 bases in between. The CDR3 spans 14 residues. As DNA, the CDR3 is TGTGCCAGCAGGGAACTAGTGGAGATCTACGAGCAGTACTTC. Translated: CASRELVEIYEQYF.

The table lists this clonotype with many counts. The genes are TRBV7-2 and TRBJ2-2, with TRBD2 matching 7 bases. The CDR3 length is 15 residues. From germline, CDR1 is SGHTA and CDR2 FQGNSA. V trimming: 5 bases; J trimming: 1 base; junction bases outside the gene matches: 4. The CDR3 region is CASSGASGNTGELFF. The DNA for the CDR3 is TGTGCCAGCAGCGGGGCTAGCGGGAACACCGGGGAGCTGTTTTTT.

This clonotype has only a few counts. This sequence joins TRBV6-1 and TRBJ1-5; no clear D. Trimming pared 6 bases from V and 7 bases from J, leaving 10 bases between. The CDR3 contains 12 residues. The germline V gene encodes CDR1 MNHNS and CDR2 SASEGT. In DNA form, the CDR3 reads TGTGCCAGCAGCAACCTCGGGCAGCCCCAGCATTTT. This codes for CASSNLGQPQHF.

The gene calls are TRBV15 and TRBJ2-1, with 7 bases aligning to TRBD1. This CDR3 contains 14 residues. Germline V gene data show CDR1 as LNHNV and CDR2 as YYDKDF (reference sequence). The junction had 5 bases not matched to a gene; V was cut back by 5 bases and J by 4 bases. CDR3 DNA: TGTGCCACCAGCGCTCGACAGGGTTACAATGAGCAGTTCTTC. Amino acid sequence: CATSARQGYNEQFF.

Concerning this clonotype itself: A much larger clone sits a single nucleotide away, making a read error possible. The V gene is TRBV7-9, the J gene TRBJ2-3, with 8 bases lining up with TRBD2. J was trimmed by 4 bases and V by 5 bases; bases with no gene match: 11. CDR3 length: 16 amino acids. In germline, CDR1 is SEHNR, CDR2 FQNEAQ (reference sequence). DNA for the CDR3: TGTGCCAGCAGCCCTCCCCCAGCGGGAGAATCAGATACGCAGTATTTT. This sequence encodes CASSPPPAGESDTQYF.